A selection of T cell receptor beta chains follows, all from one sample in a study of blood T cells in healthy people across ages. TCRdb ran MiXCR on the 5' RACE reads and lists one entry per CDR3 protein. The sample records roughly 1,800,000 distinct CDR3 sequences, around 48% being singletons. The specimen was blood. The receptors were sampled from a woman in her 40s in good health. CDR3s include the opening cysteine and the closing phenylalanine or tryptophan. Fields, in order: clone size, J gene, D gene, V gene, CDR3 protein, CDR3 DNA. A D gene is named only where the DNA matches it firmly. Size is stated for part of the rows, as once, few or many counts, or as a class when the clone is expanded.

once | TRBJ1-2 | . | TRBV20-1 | CSGTIDSSYGYTF | TGCAGTGGGACAATTGACAGTTCTTATGGCTACACCTTC
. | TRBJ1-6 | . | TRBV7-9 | CASSAAGRKDSPLHF | TGTGCCAGCAGCGCAGCAGGGAGAAAAGATTCACCCCTCCACTTT
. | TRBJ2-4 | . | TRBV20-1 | CSARDRATLLGNIQYF | TGCAGTGCTAGGGACCGGGCCACCCTACTCGGAAACATTCAGTACTTC
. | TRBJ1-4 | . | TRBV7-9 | CASSLDLSANEKLFF | TGTGCCAGCAGCTTAGATCTCTCGGCTAATGAAAAACTGTTTTTT
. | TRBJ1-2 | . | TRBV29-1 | CSGVALTNYGYTF | TGCAGCGGGGTCGCCCTAACTAACTATGGCTACACCTTC
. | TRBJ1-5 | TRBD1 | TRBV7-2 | CASSPGTGRLGWQPQHF | TGTGCCAGCAGCCCCGGGACAGGGAGGTTGGGTTGGCAGCCCCAGCATTTT
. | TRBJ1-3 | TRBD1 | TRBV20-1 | CSAETGDTGNTIYF | TGCAGTGCTGAAACAGGGGATACGGGAAACACCATATATTTT
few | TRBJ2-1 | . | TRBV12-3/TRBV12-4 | CASSLPRGRDNEQFF | TGTGCCAGCAGTCTACCCCGGGGGCGCGACAATGAGCAGTTCTTC
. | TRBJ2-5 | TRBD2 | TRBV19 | CASSIVAGGVNEQYF | TGTGCCAGTAGTATCGTAGCGGGAGGAGTCAATGAGCAGTACTTC
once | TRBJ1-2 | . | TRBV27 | CASSLFGNPRDGYTF | TGTGCCAGCAGTTTATTTGGAAACCCCAGGGATGGCTACACCTTC
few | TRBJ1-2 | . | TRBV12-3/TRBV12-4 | CASSTGAGGEYGYTF | TGTGCCAGCAGTACGGGGGCAGGCGGGGAGTATGGCTACACCTTC
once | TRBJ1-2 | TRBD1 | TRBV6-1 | CASRGSTGGYGYTF | TGTGCCAGCAGGGGGTCGACAGGGGGCTATGGCTACACCTTC
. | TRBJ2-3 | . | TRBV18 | CASSPDWQGTDTQYF | TGTGCCAGCTCACCCGATTGGCAGGGCACAGATACGCAGTATTTT
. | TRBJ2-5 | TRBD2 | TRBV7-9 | CASSPREGNSVETQYF | TGTGCCAGCAGCCCGCGGGAGGGGAACTCGGTTGAGACCCAGTACTTC
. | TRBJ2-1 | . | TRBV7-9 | CASSLVGGGESSYNEQFF | TGTGCCAGCAGCTTAGTGGGTGGCGGGGAGAGCTCCTACAATGAGCAGTTCTTC
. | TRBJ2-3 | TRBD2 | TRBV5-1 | CASGSSSGVTQYF | TGCGCCAGCGGTTCGTCAAGCGGGGTTACGCAGTATTTT